This T cell receptor (beta chain) was sequenced for a study of healthy donors' naive CD4 and CD8 T cells. General study results and limits: The study did not address homeostatic proliferation effects in naive T cells. Chains were not paired, since alpha and beta were sequenced in bulk.

Trimming took 4 bases from V and 2 from J, leaving 14 bases between them. This CDR3 has 15 residues. Germline V gives CDR1 SGHRS, CDR2 YFSETQ. Points on this clonotype: The antigen remains unidentified.

A linear amplification protocol produced the TCR libraries from about 450 ng of total RNA. TCRdb re-analysed the reads in MiXCR, keeping a single row per CDR3 protein. This sample has about 180,000 distinct CDR3 sequences, with about 70% found just once. This TCR derives from a pool of human donors in good health; the sample pools cells from several healthy donors. Sequencing was performed on naive CD4+ and CD8+ T cells sorted from blood, pooled from several donors. The chain links TRBV5-1 to TRBJ2-3; the D call may be TRBD1 or TRBD2 (5 bases each). CDR3 DNA sequence: TGCGCCAGCAGCCCCGGGACGTACACCACAGATACGCAGTATTTT. Its protein product is CASSPGTYTTDTQYF.